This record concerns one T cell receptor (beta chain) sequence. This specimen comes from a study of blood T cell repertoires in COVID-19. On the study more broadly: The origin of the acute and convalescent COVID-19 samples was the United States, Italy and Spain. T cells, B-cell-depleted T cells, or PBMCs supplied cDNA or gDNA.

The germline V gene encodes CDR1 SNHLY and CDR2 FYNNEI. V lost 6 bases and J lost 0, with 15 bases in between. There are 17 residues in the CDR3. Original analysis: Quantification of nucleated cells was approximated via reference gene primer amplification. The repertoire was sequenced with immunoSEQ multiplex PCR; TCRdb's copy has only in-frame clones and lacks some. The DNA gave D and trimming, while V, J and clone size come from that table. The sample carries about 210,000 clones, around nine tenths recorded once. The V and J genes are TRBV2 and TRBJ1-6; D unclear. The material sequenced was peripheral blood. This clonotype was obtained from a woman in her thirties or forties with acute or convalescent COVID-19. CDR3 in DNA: TGTGCCAGCAGCCCGCCGGAAGGGAGCTCCTATAATTCACCCCTCCACTTT. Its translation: CASSPPEGSSYNSPLHF.